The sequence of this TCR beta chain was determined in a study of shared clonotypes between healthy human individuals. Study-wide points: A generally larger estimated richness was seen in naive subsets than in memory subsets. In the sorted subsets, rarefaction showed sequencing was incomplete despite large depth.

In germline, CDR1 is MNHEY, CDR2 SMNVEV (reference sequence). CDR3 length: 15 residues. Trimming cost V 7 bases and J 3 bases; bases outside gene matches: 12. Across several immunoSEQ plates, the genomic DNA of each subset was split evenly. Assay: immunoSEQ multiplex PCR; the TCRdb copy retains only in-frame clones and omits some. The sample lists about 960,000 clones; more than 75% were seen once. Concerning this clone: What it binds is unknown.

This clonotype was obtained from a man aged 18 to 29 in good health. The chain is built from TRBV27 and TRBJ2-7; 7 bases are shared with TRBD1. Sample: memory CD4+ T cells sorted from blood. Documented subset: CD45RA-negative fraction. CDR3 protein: CASIGGPGQIYEQYF. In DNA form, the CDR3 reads TGTGCCAGCATTGGGGGCCCGGGACAGATCTACGAGCAGTACTTC.